The following is a TCR beta chain sequence with its context. Its target is not known. The data were taken from a study of T cell responses to AZD1222 COVID-19 vaccine. Broader study findings: The span of vaccine-associated CD4 TCRs extended across spike, with dominance at 160-218 and 743-854.

TCRdb keeps only in-frame clones here, not all; method: immunoSEQ multiplex PCR. The repertoire consists of 130,000 or so clones, with 80% to 95% occurring once and the leading ten covering over 4%. The CDR3 length is 14 residues. V lost 5 bases to trimming and J lost 4 bases; unmatched junction nucleotides: 5. CDR1 is KGHSH and CDR2 is LQKENI in the germline V gene. This TCR came from an adult who received the MenACWY meningococcal vaccine as a control. The V call is TRBV18, the J call TRBJ2-5; 9 bases are shared with TRBD1. Sequenced here: peripheral blood, sampled 28 days after the second dose of the MenACWY control vaccine. The CDR3 region is CASSEDRGGETQYF. The CDR3 nucleotides read TGTGCCAGCTCAGAGGACAGGGGAGGAGAGACCCAGTACTTC.